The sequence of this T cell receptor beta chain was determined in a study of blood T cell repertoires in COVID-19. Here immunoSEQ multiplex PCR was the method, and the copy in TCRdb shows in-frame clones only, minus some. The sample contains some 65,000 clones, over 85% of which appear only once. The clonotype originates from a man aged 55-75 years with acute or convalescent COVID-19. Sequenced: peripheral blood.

The CDR3 coding sequence is TGTGCCAGCAGCTTCGGGGGTTTGGTCTCCTATAATTCACCCCTCCACTTT. It encodes CASSFGGLVSYNSPLHF. The chain couples TRBV7-2 to TRBJ1-6, with D perhaps matching TRBD1 (5 bases). Trimming removed 3 bases from V and 0 bases from J, with 12 bases in between. Germline loops: CDR1 SGHTA, CDR2 FQGNSA. This CDR3 region has 17 residues.